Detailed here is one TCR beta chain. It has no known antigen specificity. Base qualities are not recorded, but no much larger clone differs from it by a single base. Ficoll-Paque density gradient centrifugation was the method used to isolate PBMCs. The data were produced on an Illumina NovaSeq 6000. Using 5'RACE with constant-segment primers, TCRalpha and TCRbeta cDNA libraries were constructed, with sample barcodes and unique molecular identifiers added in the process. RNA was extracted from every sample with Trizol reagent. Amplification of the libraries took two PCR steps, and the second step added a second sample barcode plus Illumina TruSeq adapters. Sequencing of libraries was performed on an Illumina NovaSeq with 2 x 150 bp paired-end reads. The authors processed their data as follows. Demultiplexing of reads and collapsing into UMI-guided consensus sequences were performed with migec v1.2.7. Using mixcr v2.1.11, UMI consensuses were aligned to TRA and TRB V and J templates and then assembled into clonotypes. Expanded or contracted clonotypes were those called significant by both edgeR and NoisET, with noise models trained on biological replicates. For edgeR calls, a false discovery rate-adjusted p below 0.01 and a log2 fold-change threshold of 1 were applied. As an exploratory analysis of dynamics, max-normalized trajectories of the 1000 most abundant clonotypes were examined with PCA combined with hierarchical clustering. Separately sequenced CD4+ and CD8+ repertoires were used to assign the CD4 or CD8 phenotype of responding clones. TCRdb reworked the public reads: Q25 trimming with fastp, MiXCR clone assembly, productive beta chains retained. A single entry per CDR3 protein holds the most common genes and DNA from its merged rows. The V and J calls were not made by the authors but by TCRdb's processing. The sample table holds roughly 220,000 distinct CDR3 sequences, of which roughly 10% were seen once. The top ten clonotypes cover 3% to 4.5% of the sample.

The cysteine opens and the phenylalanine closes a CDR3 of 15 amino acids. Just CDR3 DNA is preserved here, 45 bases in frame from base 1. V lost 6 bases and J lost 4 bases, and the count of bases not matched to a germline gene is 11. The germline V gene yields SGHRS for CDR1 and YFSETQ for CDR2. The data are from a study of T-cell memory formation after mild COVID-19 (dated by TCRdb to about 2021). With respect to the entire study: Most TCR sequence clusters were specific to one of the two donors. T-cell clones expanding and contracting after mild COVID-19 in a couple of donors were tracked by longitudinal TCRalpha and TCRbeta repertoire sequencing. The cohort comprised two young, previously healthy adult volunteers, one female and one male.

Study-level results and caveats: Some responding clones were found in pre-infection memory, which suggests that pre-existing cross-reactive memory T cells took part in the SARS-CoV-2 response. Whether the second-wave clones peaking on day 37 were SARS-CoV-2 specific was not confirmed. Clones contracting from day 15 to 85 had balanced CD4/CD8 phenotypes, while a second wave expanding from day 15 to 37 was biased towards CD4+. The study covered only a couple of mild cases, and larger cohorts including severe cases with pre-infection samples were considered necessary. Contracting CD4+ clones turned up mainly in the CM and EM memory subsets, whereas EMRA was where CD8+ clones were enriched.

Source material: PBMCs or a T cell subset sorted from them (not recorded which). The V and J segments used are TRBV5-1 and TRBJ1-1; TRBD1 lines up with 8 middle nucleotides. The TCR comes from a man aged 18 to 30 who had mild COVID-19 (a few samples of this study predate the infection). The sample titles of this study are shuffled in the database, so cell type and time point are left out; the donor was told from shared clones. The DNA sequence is TGCGCCAGCACTTCTCTACAGGGGGGGATCACTGAAGCTTTCTTT. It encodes CASTSLQGGITEAFF.